This TCR beta chain was recovered during a study of blood T cell repertoires in COVID-19. In the study overall: PBMCs, B-cell-depleted T cells, or T cells provided the cDNA or gDNA that made up the material.

This CDR3 region has 11 residues. V lost 5 bases and J 1 base, leaving 5 bases between the germline ends. Germline V gene lookup returns CDR1 GTSNPN and CDR2 SVGIG (reference sequence). In the original analysis: Amplification of reference gene primers provided the estimated nucleated cell counts. Sequencing was performed with immunoSEQ multiplex PCR; in TCRdb, only in-frame clones are kept and a portion is missing. The DNA gave D and trimming, while V, J and clone size come from that table. The profile covers over 250,000 clones, with approximately 83% appearing a single time and roughly 11% taken by the ten largest.

The receptor's source is a woman aged 65 to 85 with acute or convalescent COVID-19. The chain joins TRBV30 to TRBJ1-1; D perhaps matches TRBD1 (5 bases). The sample comprised peripheral blood. CDR3 coding DNA: TGTGCCTGGGGACAGAACACTGAAGCTTTCTTT. Residues: CAWGQNTEAFF.